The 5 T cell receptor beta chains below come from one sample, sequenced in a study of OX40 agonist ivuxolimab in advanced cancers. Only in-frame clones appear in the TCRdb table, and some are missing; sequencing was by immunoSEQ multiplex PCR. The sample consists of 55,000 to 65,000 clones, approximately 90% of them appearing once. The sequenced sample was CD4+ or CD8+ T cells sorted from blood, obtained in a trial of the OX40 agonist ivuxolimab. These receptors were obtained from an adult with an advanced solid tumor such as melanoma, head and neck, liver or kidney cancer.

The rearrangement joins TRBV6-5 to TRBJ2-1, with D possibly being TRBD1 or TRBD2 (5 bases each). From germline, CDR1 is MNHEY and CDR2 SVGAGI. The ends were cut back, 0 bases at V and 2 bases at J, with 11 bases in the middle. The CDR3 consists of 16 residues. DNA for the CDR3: TGTGCCAGCAGTTACTCTTTGGGGGATGCCTACAATGAGCAGTTCTTC. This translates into CASSYSLGDAYNEQFF.

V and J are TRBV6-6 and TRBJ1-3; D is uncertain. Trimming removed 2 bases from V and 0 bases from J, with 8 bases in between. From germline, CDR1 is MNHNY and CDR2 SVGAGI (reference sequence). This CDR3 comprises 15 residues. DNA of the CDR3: TGTGCCAGCAGTTACGCCACATACTCTGGAAACACCATATATTTT. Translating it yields CASSYATYSGNTIYF.

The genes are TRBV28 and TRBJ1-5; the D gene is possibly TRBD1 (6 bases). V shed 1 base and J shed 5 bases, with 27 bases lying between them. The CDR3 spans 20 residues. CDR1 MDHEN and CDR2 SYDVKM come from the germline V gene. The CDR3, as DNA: TGTGCCAGCAGTTTATCCCGGGGATGGGGGGCGCTAATGGACCATCAGCCCCAGCATTTT. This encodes CASSLSRGWGALMDHQPQHF. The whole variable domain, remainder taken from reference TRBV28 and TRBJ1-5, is DVKVTQSSRYLVKRTGEKVFLECVQDMDHENMFWYRQDPGLGLRLIYFSYDVKMKEKGDIPEGYSVSREKKERFSLILESASTNQTSMYLCASSLSRGWGALMDHQPQHFGDGTRLSIL.

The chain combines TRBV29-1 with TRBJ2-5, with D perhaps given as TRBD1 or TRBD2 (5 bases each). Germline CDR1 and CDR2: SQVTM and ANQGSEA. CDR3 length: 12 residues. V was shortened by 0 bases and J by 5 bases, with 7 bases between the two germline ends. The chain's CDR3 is CSVEDWGETQYF. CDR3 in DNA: TGCAGCGTTGAAGATTGGGGGGAGACCCAGTACTTC.

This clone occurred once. The CDR3 DNA reads as TGCGCCAGCAGCCAAGAGGGAGGGCAGAGGGTCTATGGCTACACCTTC. As protein: CASSQEGGQRVYGYTF. The V gene is TRBV4-3, the J gene TRBJ1-2; D call uncertain. Trimming removed 0 bases at V and 4 bases at J, with 15 bases between. The V gene's germline CDR1 is LGHNA and CDR2 YSLEER. CDR3 length: 16 amino acids.